The source of this T cell receptor (beta chain) is a study of blood T cell repertoires in COVID-19. Using immunoSEQ multiplex PCR, the repertoire was profiled, and TCRdb retains in-frame clones only, with some absent. The sample yields approximately 180,000 clones, 70% to 90% seen once. The CDR3 contains 15 residues. The V segment lost 4 bases and the J segment 5 bases; nucleotides outside the gene matches: 8. The germline V gene has CDR1 SGDLS and CDR2 YYNGEE. The specimen was peripheral blood. The clonotype comes from a man in his fifties or sixties with acute or convalescent COVID-19. The chain is built from TRBV9 and TRBJ2-3; 9 bases are shared with TRBD2. The CDR3 sequence: CASSPAGGSQDTQYF. Written as DNA, the CDR3 is TGTGCCAGCAGCCCCGCGGGGGGGAGCCAAGATACGCAGTATTTT.